These 5 T cell receptor beta chains originate from one sample sequenced in a study of blood T cell repertoires in COVID-19. The table came from immunoSEQ multiplex PCR; TCRdb's copy has only in-frame clones and leaves some out. The sample consists of 60,000 to 65,000 clones, around 76% of them appearing once. Sequencing used peripheral blood. Receptor source: a woman older than 75 with acute or convalescent COVID-19.

CDR3 coding DNA: TGTGCCAGCAGCCAAGATCATGGGGGGCGGGGGGGCTACACCTTC. Translating it yields CASSQDHGGRGGYTF. The chain uses TRBV3-1 (or the pseudogene TRBV3-2) and TRBJ1-2; possibly TRBD1 for D (6 bases). The CDR3 runs to 15 residues. Trimming left V 0 bases short and J 8 bases short, with 16 bases between. The germline V gene has CDR1 LGHDT and CDR2 YNNKEL (reference sequence).

The V call is TRBV2, the J call TRBJ1-1; D is possibly TRBD1 (5 bases). CDR3 length: 14 residues. Trimming left V 3 bases short and J 1 base short, with 9 bases between. CDR1 SNHLY and CDR2 FYNNEI come from the germline V gene. In DNA, the CDR3 is TGTGCCAGCAGTGACGGGGGAGGGAACACTGAAGCTTTCTTT. It specifies CASSDGGGNTEAFF.

This clone has only one observation. The chain uses TRBV6-2 or TRBV6-3 and TRBJ1-2, with D perhaps matching TRBD1 (6 bases). Trimming took 4 bases from V and 4 from J, leaving 16 bases between them. Germline V lookup: CDR1 MNHEY, CDR2 SVGEGT. The CDR3 runs to 15 residues. As DNA, the CDR3 is TGTGCCAGCAGTTCCATCCACAGGGATGGCTATGGCTACACCTTC. The encoded protein is CASSSIHRDGYGYTF.

The chain has TRBV27 and TRBJ2-7, with 8 positions matching TRBD2. Trimming removed 2 bases from V and 0 bases from J; junction bases left unmatched: 6. This CDR3 is built from 16 residues. CDR1 MNHEY and CDR2 SMNVEV come from the germline V gene (reference sequence). The CDR3 loop is CASSLLGSGSSYEQYF. DNA of the CDR3: TGTGCCAGCAGTTTACTAGGCAGCGGGAGCTCCTACGAGCAGTACTTC.

The chain recombines TRBV19 with TRBJ1-5; D is undetermined. Germline assignment: CDR1 LNHDA and CDR2 SQIVND (reference sequence). The V gene lost 8 bases and the J gene lost 2 bases, with 13 bases spanning the gap. This CDR3 has 14 residues. CDR3 amino acids: CASDSRTGNQPQHF. In nucleotides, the CDR3 is TGTGCCAGTGACTCAAGAACCGGCAATCAGCCCCAGCATTTT.